In this sample, the clone carrying this T cell receptor beta chain turned up many times. Its antigen is not identified. CDR1 is SGDLS and CDR2 is YYNGEE in the germline V gene. J gave up 3 bases and V 2 bases, and 15 bases lay outside the gene matches. The CDR3 length is 18 residues. Diagnosis of hyperthyroidism was new in patients aged 18 to 65, and its duration was under 2 months. This sample was included in a study of T cells in Graves' hyperthyroidism and ophthalmopathy. TCR beta CDR3 sequences were amplified from RNA transcripts. HTBI primers were used for first-round RT-PCR of the TCR CDR3. TCRdb independently ran MiXCR on the multiplex PCR reads; one entry per CDR3 protein. Seen here are about 420,000 distinct CDR3 sequences, about 15% observed once, and the top ten hold approximately 7.5%. Study results and caveats: A 13 V-J signature model discriminated ophthalmopathy versus stable hyperthyroidism.

The sequenced sample consisted of blood. This chain links TRBV9 with TRBJ2-7; TRBD1 aligns across 9 bases. The clonotype was recovered from a woman aged 18-29 years with Graves' hyperthyroidism. CDR3 coding DNA: TGTGCCAGCAGCGTCTTTCCAGGAGGACAGGGGTATATCTACGAGCAGTACTTC. Its protein is CASSVFPGGQGYIYEQYF.